This TCR beta chain was captured in a study of type 1 regulatory T cells (dated by TCRdb to about 2021). Looking at the study overall: The study characterized an in vitro protocol that generated a Tr1-enriched, alloantigen-specific CD4 T cell product named T-allo10. T-allo10 was being evaluated clinically in patients with hematological malignancies who were receiving allogeneic hematopoietic stem cell transplantation. Broader findings and caveats from the paper: A more restricted TCR repertoire was observed in Tr1 cells than in non-Tr1 cells, and this restriction was interpreted in the study as alloantigen-induced clonal expansion.

The sequencer listed for this sample is Illumina MiSeq. The raw public data were reprocessed by TCRdb itself: fastp quality trimming at Q25, MiXCR clonotype calling, in-frame beta chains only. Each record represents a unique CDR3 protein, reported with the most common genes and DNA among its rows. This sample comprises 70,000 or so distinct CDR3 sequences, more than 20% of them detected only once. Less than 10% of the sample goes to the ten largest clones. About this clonotype: It lacks a known antigen. The input lacks base qualities; no much larger clone sits a single base away.

Taken from the germline V gene (reference sequence), the CDR1 and CDR2 loops are DFQATT and SNEGSKA. The CDR3 has 13 amino acids, counting the end cysteine and phenylalanine. The kept DNA is CDR3 alone, 39 bases in frame from the first base. V loses 4 bases, J loses 16 bases, and the germline ends lie 23 bases apart. The material sequenced was cultured type 1 regulatory T (Tr1) cells, either the whole culture or a sorted fraction (not recorded which). What the cell subset or site label conveys for this sample: type 1 regulatory T cells sorted from the T-allo10 product. The receptor was derived from a human donor in good health. In this chain, TRBV20-1 is recombined with TRBJ2-1, with no reliable assignment of the D segment. The sequenced DNA is TGCAGTGCTATACACCCATTCACTACCTCTGAATTCTTC. The translation is CSAIHPFTTSEFF.